The entry below gives a single T cell receptor (beta chain) sequence along with its context. Its antigen is as yet unknown. This specimen belongs to a study of T cell repertoires in cytomegalovirus infection. Study information: Well-studied HLA-B-restricted CMV epitopes were used in the study alongside recently identified HLA-C-restricted ones. Indications of both CMV infection and matching HLA type were provided by public TCR beta signatures. Findings of the study overall: It was HLA-C-restricted CMV-specific TCR beta clonotypes that dominated the response ex vivo. Of the TCR beta families, the public ones yielded a cumulative frequency that identified carriers of CMV plus the relevant HLA.

TCRdb reanalysed the reads using MiXCR and keeps one entry per CDR3 protein. This repertoire shows around 310,000 distinct CDR3 sequences, almost 30% found once; its top ten account for 20%. The receptor's source is a human donor in good health (CMV status not recorded). Some clones in this sample may be carry-over from other donors' samples. Material: cultured PBMCs, obtained from culture after CMV antigen stimulation.

The CDR3 here is CASSYSIGEWSEKLFF. The CDR3 DNA reads as TGTGCCAGCAGTTACTCGATAGGGGAGTGGAGTGAAAAACTGTTTTTT. This chain links TRBV6-5 with TRBJ1-4, with D possibly TRBD1 on 5 matching bases. V gave up 0 bases and J gave up 7 bases, with 15 bases separating them. CDR1 is MNHEY, CDR2 SVGAGI, per germline. The CDR3 runs to 16 residues.